These T cell receptor beta chains were read from a single sample in a study of molecular identifiers for immune sequencing clone quantification. TCRdb processed the PCR reads anew with MiXCR; each CDR3 protein has one entry. This table holds approximately 97,000 distinct CDR3 sequences, 20% to 25% found once. Material: naive CD8+ T cells from blood, with Jurkat cell RNA spiked in. These receptors all stem from a human donor in good health. Some libraries in this study had Jurkat cell RNA spiked in. Both conserved end residues are part of each CDR3. D genes are given only for firm matches. The size of a clone is reported for some rows only, either as once, few or many, or as a class for expanded clones.

v_gene	abundance	d_gene	j_gene	CDR3nt	CDR3aa
TRBV27	many	-	TRBJ2-7	TGTGCCAGCAGTCCCACCCCGGCAGGCTCCTACGAGCAGTACTTC	CASSPTPAGSYEQYF
TRBV4-1	few	-	TRBJ2-7	TGCGCCAGCAGCCAAGAGGGGGGTCAGGGGGCCTACGAGCAGTACTTC	CASSQEGGQGAYEQYF
TRBV6-2/TRBV6-3	many	-	TRBJ2-1	TGTGCCAGCAGTTACGGGGCAAATGAGCAGTTCTTC	CASSYGANEQFF
TRBV30	few	-	TRBJ2-1	TGTGCCTGGAGTGTTAACAGGATCAATGAGCAGTTCTTC	CAWSVNRINEQFF
TRBV19	many	TRBD1	TRBJ2-3	TGTGCCAGTAGTACCGGGGACAGAACTTACACAGATACGCAGTATTTT	CASSTGDRTYTDTQYF
TRBV24-1	-	TRBD1	TRBJ2-1	TGTGCCACCAGTGATCACAGGGGTGTTTACAATGAGCAGTTCTTC	CATSDHRGVYNEQFF
TRBV19	many	-	TRBJ2-7	TGTGCCAGTAGTAGTGGGGTCTACGAGCAGTACTTC	CASSSGVYEQYF
TRBV11-1	-	TRBD1	TRBJ1-4	TGTGCCAGCAGCTTATATCCCGGGACAGGGGATGAAAAACTGTTTTTT	CASSLYPGTGDEKLFF
TRBV5-5	few	-	TRBJ1-2	TGTGCCAGCAGCTCCCACCCGTGGGGGACTGACGTTGGCTACACCTTC	CASSSHPWGTDVGYTF
TRBV4-3	many	-	TRBJ2-3	TGCGCCAGCAGCCAAGATCGAGCAGTAAGCACAGATACGCAGTATTTT	CASSQDRAVSTDTQYF